This TCR beta chain came from a study of blood T cell repertoires in COVID-19. Methods used by the authors: Amplification of reference gene primers provided the estimated nucleated cell counts. Sequencing was performed with immunoSEQ multiplex PCR; in TCRdb, only in-frame clones are kept and a portion is missing. That table furnishes V, J and clone size, whereas the DNA furnished D and trimming. The profile shows about 320,000 clones, 87% of them singletons. Allocation to cohorts depended on clinical history reported by the participants. Donors in Cohort 3 counted as recovered after two negative PCRs, clearance, or symptom resolution. This clone was seen a single time. Trimming cost V 3 bases and J 4 bases; bases outside gene matches: 1. The CDR3 is 14 residues long. Germline V gene lookup returns CDR1 MNHEY and CDR2 SMNVEV (reference sequence).

The TCR originated in a woman younger than 35 who had recovered from COVID-19. This chain connects TRBV27 to TRBJ1-1, with 11 positions matching TRBD1. Sequenced material: PBMCs or T cells enriched from blood (not recorded which). The CDR3 DNA follows: TGTGCCAGCAGTTTCGGGACAGGGGGCACTGAAGCTTTCTTT. It yields the protein CASSFGTGGTEAFF.